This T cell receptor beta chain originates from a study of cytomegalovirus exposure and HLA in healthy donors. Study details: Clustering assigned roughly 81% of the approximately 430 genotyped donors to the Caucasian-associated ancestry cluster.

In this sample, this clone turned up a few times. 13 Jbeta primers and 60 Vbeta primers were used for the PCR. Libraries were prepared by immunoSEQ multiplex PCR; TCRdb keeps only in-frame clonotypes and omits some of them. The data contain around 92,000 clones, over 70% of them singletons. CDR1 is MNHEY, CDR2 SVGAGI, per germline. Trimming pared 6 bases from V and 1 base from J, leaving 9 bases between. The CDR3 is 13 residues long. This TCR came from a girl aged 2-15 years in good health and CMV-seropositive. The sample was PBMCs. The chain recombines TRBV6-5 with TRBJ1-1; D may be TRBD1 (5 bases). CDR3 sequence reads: CASSSTANTEAFF. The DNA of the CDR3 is TGTGCCAGCAGCTCGACAGCGAACACTGAAGCTTTCTTT.